The clone carrying this TCR beta chain came up many times. This entry comes from a study of T cells in Graves' hyperthyroidism and ophthalmopathy. V dropped 2 bases and J dropped 4 bases, with 14 bases sitting between them. CDR3 size: 15 residues. Template material for amplifying TCR beta CDR3 regions consisted of RNA transcripts. HTBI primers drove first-round RT-PCR of the TCR CDR3. TCRdb reanalysed the multiplex PCR reads using MiXCR and keeps one entry per CDR3 protein. The table records about 480,000 distinct CDR3 sequences, roughly an eighth of them present only once. The source material was blood. The chain has TRBV12-3 or TRBV12-4 and TRBJ1-2; possibly TRBD1 for D (5 bases). The sequence was collected from a young woman with Graves' hyperthyroidism. The CDR3: CASSLSGPSPYGYTF. CDR3 in DNA: TGTGCCAGCAGTTTATCGGGACCCAGTCCCTATGGCTACACCTTC.